One sample yielded the 13 T cell receptor beta chains listed below, sequenced in a study of glioma-infiltrating T cells. TCR alpha and beta CDR3 regions were amplified from RNA using iRepertoire nested multiplex PCR. TCRdb recomputed calls from the multiplex PCR reads with MiXCR, one row per CDR3 protein. The sample has around 170,000 distinct CDR3 sequences, around 42% seen once. The source material was glioma tissue, nonneoplastic brain tissue, or PBMCs (not recorded which). The receptor set was obtained from a human donor with low-grade glioma or glioblastoma, undergoing nonglioma brain surgery, or in good health (not recorded which).

The chain is built from TRBV9 and TRBJ2-2; D is unresolved. CDR1 and CDR2 (germline): SGDLS, YYNGEE. The CDR3 length is 12 residues. The ends were cut back, 3 bases at V and 7 bases at J, with 7 bases in the middle. DNA of the CDR3: TGTGCCAGCAGCGCAAGAAACGGGGAGCTGTTTTTT. Translation gives CASSARNGELFF. The variable domain in full, with the rest retrieved from reference TRBV9 and TRBJ2-2, is DSGVTQTPKHLITATGQRVTLRCSPRSGDLSVYWYQQSLDQGLQFLIQYYNGEERAKGNILERFSAQQFPDLHSELNLSSLELGDSALYFCASSARNGELFFGEGSRLTVL.

This clonotype appeared a few times. A read error may explain this, as a much larger clone is one base away. The chain employs TRBV28 and TRBJ1-5; D unresolved. CDR3 size: 14 residues. The germline gives CDR1 MDHEN, CDR2 SYDVKM. CDR3 nucleotides: TGTGCCAGCAGGACCATAATTAGCAATAAGCCCCAGCATTTT. It yields the protein CASRTIISNKPQHF.

This clonotype was observed many times. This chain links TRBV27 with TRBJ2-2, with a tentative D call TRBD1 (5 bases). This CDR3 spans 16 amino acids. Germline CDR1 reads MNHEY; CDR2 reads SMNVEV (reference sequence). With 3 bases removed from V and 0 bases from J, the gap between germline ends came to 11 bases. The DNA for the CDR3 is TGTGCCAGCAGTTTCAGGGTACTGGCGAACACCGGGGAGCTGTTTTTT. Amino acid sequence: CASSFRVLANTGELFF.

Details on this clonotype: Its ends do not fully match the called genes, so a read error is possible. The chain joins TRBV10-3 to TRBJ1-2; D remains ambiguous. The CDR3 totals 15 residues. The germline V gene encodes CDR1 ENHRY and CDR2 SYGVKD. The CDR3 bases are TGTGACATCAGTGAAAGCGATTTTACTGGCTATGGCTACACCTTC. This gives the protein CDISESDFTGYGYTF.

This clonotype was seen repeatedly, ten times or more. The chain uses TRBV20-1 and TRBJ2-7, with D possibly being TRBD1 (6 bases). The CDR3 is 13 residues long. Trimming shortened V by 5 bases and J by 1 base, and 12 bases separated the two germline ends. The V gene's germline CDR1 is DFQATT and CDR2 SNEGSKA (reference sequence). In DNA, the CDR3 is TGCAGTGCTTTCCGGGACAAGTCCTACGAGCAGTACTTC. This codes for CSAFRDKSYEQYF.

In its sample, this clonotype was seen many times. The V gene is TRBV6-1, the J gene TRBJ2-1; 11 bases map to TRBD1. CDR1 MNHNS and CDR2 SASEGT come from the germline V gene. This CDR3 comprises 15 residues. The V segment lost 7 bases and the J segment 7 bases; nucleotides outside the gene matches: 9. The CDR3 DNA reads as TGTGCCAGCACCCTCCCTGGACAGGGGGCAAATGAGCAGTTCTTC. Its protein is CASTLPGQGANEQFF.

Concerning this clonotype itself: This may be a read error, as it is one base from a much larger clone. The chain joins TRBV6-6 to TRBJ2-3; 7 bases line up with TRBD2. This CDR3 comprises 16 residues. Per the germline V gene, CDR1 is MNHNY and CDR2 is SVGAGI (reference sequence). V dropped 6 bases and J dropped 4; count of bases not matched to a gene: 13. DNA for the CDR3: TGTGCCAGCAGCTTCACGGGTGCGGGAGCGGCAGATACGCAGTATTTT. Translating gives CASSFTGAGAADTQYF.

In this sample, this clonotype turned up many times. The chain couples TRBV28 to TRBJ1-3; D gene unclear. Germline assignment: CDR1 MDHEN and CDR2 SYDVKM. The V and J ends lost 6 bases and 0 bases respectively, with 9 bases between them. This CDR3 contains 14 residues. Here the CDR3 DNA reads TGTGCCAGCAGGGAAATCGGCTCTGGAAACACCATATATTTT. It yields the protein CASREIGSGNTIYF.

The V gene is TRBV20-1, the J gene TRBJ2-5; tentatively, D is TRBD1 (6 bases). The CDR3 is made up of 15 amino acids. V lost 7 bases and J 2 bases, leaving 20 bases between the germline ends. The germline V gene encodes CDR1 DFQATT and CDR2 SNEGSKA (reference sequence). CDR3 protein: CSEQKGEAQQETQYF. DNA of the CDR3: TGCAGTGAACAAAAGGGGGAAGCACAACAAGAGACCCAGTACTTC.

This clonotype has just a few counts. This sequence joins TRBV6-4 and TRBJ2-7; D possibly corresponds to TRBD1 (5 bases). Germline assignment: CDR1 MRHNA and CDR2 SNTAGT. The CDR3 totals 12 residues. Trimming stripped 3 bases from V and 3 bases from J, with 6 bases between. In DNA form, the CDR3 reads TGTGCCAGCAGTGAGGACAACTACGAGCAGTACTTC. Translated, it gives CASSEDNYEQYF.

The chain employs TRBV20-1 and TRBJ2-3; 11 bases map to TRBD2. The CDR3 length is 23 residues. J lost 6 bases, V lost 1 base, and 30 bases had no gene match. CDR1 and CDR2 from the germline V gene are DFQATT and SNEGSKA (reference sequence). This chain's CDR3 is CSARVQGTIRLAGGQTEADTQYF. The CDR3 bases are TGCAGTGCTAGAGTCCAGGGCACAATCAGGCTAGCGGGAGGTCAGACGGAGGCTGATACGCAGTATTTT.

Regarding this clonotype: A single base separates this from a much larger clone, so it may be a read error. This chain joins TRBV20-1 and TRBJ2-7; 8 bases line up with TRBD1. Germline assignment: CDR1 DFQATT and CDR2 SNEGSKA (reference sequence). With 0 bases clipped from V and 2 bases from J, the junction kept 6 bases outside the gene matches. This CDR3 region has 15 residues. In DNA, the CDR3 is TGCAGTGCTAGAGATACCGAGACAGGGGCCTACGAGCAGTACTTC. Protein product: CSARDTETGAYEQYF.

This clonotype was seen only a few times. A read error may explain this, as a much larger clone is one base away. The rearrangement joins TRBV28 to TRBJ1-1, with D possibly TRBD1 on 5 matching bases. The V and J ends lost 6 bases and 4 bases respectively, with 15 bases between them. This CDR3 has 14 amino acids. The V gene's germline CDR1 is MDHEN and CDR2 SYDVKM. CDR3 nucleotide sequence: TGTGCCAGCAGCCGCTTGGGGGTTGTCACTGAAGCTTTCTTT. Translated, it gives CASSRLGVVTEAFF.